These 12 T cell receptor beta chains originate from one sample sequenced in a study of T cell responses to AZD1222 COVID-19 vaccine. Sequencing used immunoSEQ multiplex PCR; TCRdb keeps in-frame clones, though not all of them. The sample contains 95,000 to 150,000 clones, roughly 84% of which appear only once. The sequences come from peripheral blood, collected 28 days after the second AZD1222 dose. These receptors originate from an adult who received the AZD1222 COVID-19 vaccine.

The CDR3 DNA reads as TGTGCCAGCAGCTTAAGTTCAGCAGTTTACTATGGCTACACCTTC. Encoded protein: CASSLSSAVYYGYTF. The rearrangement uses TRBV7-2 and TRBJ1-2, with no clear D. Per the germline V gene, CDR1 is SGHTA and CDR2 is FQGNSA. Trimming shortened V by 2 bases and J by 3 bases, and 13 bases separated the two germline ends. CDR3 length equals 15 residues.

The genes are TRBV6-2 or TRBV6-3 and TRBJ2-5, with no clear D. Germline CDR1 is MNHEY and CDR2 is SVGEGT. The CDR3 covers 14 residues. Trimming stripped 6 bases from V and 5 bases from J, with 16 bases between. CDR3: CASSASRVWETQYF. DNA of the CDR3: TGTGCCAGCAGCGCTTCAAGGGTGTGGGAGACCCAGTACTTC.

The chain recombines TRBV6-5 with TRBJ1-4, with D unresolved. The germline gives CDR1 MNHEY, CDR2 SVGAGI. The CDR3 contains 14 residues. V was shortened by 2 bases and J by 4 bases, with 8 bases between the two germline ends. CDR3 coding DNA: TGTGCCAGCAGTTACACACCCTTTAATGAAAAACTGTTTTTT. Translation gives CASSYTPFNEKLFF.

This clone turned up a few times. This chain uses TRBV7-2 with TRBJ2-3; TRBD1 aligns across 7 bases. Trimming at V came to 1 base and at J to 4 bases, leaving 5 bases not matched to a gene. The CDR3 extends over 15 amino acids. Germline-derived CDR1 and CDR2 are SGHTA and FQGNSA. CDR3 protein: CASSLVVRGSDTQYF. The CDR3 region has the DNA TGTGCCAGCAGCTTAGTCGTCAGGGGGTCAGATACGCAGTATTTT.

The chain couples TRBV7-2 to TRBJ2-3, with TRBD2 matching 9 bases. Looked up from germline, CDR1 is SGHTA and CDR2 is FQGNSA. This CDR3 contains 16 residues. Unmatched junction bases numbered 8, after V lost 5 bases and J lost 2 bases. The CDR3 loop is CASSPKAGGPTDTQYF. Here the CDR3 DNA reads TGTGCCAGCAGCCCTAAAGCGGGGGGCCCCACAGATACGCAGTATTTT.

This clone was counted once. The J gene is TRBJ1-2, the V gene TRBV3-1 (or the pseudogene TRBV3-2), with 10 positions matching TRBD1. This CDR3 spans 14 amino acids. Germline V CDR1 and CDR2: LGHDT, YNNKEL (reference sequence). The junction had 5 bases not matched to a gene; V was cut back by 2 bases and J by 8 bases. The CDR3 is CASSQFGTGDGYTF. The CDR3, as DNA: TGTGCCAGCAGCCAATTTGGGACAGGGGACGGCTACACCTTC.

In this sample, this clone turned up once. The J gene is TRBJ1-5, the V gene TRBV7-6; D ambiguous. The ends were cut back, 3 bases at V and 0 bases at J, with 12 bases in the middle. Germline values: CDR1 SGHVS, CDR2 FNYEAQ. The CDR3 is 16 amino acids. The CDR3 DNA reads TGTGCCAGCAGCTTGGAGGTGTCGGCTAGCAATCAGCCCCAGCATTTT. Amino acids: CASSLEVSASNQPQHF.

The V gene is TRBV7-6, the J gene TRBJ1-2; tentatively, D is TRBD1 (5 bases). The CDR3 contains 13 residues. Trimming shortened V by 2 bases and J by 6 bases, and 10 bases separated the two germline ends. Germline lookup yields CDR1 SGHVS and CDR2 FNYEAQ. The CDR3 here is CASSLSLGDGYTF. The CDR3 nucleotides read TGTGCCAGCAGCTTAAGTCTGGGGGATGGCTACACCTTC.

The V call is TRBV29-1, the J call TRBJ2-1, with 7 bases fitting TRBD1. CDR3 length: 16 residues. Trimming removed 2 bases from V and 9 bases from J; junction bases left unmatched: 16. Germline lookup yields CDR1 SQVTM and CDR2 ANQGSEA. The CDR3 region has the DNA TGCAGCGTTGAATTTTGGGGTACCACAGGGGAACGTGAGCAGTTCTTC. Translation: CSVEFWGTTGEREQFF.

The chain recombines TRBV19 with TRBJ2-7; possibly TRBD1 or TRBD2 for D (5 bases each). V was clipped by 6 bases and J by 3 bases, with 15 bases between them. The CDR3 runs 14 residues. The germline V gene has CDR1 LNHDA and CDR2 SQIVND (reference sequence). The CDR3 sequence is CASRSRGQVYEQYF. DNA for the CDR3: TGTGCCAGTAGGTCGAGGGGTCAGGTCTACGAGCAGTACTTC.

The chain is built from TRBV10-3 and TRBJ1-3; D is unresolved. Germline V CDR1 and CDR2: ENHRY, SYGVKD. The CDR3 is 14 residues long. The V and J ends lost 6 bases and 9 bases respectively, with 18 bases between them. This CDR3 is CAISHDLFGRTIYF. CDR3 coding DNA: TGTGCCATCAGCCACGACTTGTTTGGCCGCACCATATATTTT.

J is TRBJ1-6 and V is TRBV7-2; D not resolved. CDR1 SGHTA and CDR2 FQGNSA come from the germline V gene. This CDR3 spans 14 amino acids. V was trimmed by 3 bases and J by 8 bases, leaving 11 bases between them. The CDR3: CASSFRSGDSPLHF. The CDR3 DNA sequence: TGTGCCAGCAGCTTCAGGTCTGGAGATTCACCCCTCCACTTT.